A single sample gave rise to the 28 T cell receptor beta chains below, sequenced in a study of blood T cell repertoires in COVID-19. The table came from immunoSEQ multiplex PCR; TCRdb's copy has only in-frame clones and leaves some out. The sample consists of fewer than 350,000 clones, about nine tenths of them appearing once. Sequenced input: PBMCs or T cells enriched from blood (not recorded which). The source is a woman aged 25 to 39 who had been exposed to COVID-19.

This clone has only a few counts. This rearrangement joins TRBV5-1 to TRBJ2-5, with 7 bases aligning to TRBD2. The junction had 9 bases not matched to a gene; V was cut back by 0 bases and J by 1 base. The CDR3 covers 17 residues. CDR1 is SGHRS and CDR2 is YFSETQ in the germline V gene. Written as DNA, the CDR3 is TGCGCCAGCAGCTTGGCAATTACCGGACTAGTCCAAGAGACCCAGTACTTC. This gives the protein CASSLAITGLVQETQYF.

This clone was detected a few times. The chain employs TRBV5-1 and TRBJ1-4; 8 bases map to TRBD1. Germline CDR1 reads SGHRS; CDR2 reads YFSETQ. This CDR3 region has 16 residues. V lost 1 base and J lost 4; bases outside the gene matches: 6. CDR3 DNA: TGCGCCAGCAGCTTGAGGTTAGGGACAGGTAATGAAAAACTGTTTTTT. Encoded protein: CASSLRLGTGNEKLFF.

This sequence joins TRBV28 and TRBJ1-5; D is undetermined. V dropped 2 bases and J dropped 4 bases, with 12 bases sitting between them. CDR3 length: 15 residues. Germline values: CDR1 MDHEN, CDR2 SYDVKM. CDR3 sequence (DNA): TGTGCCAGCAGTTTAACCCGCGCACGTAATCAGCCCCAGCATTTT. Encoded protein: CASSLTRARNQPQHF.

The chain links TRBV10-3 to TRBJ1-1; maybe TRBD1 (5 bases). The CDR3 totals 11 residues. CDR1 and CDR2 from the germline V gene are ENHRY and SYGVKD. With 10 bases removed from V and 1 base from J, the gap between germline ends came to 7 bases. The CDR3 bases are TGTGCCACAGGACAGAACACTGAAGCTTTCTTT. It yields the protein CATGQNTEAFF.

The CDR3 DNA reads as TGTGCCAGCAGCCCAGGACAGGGCGGCGGGGAGCTGTTTTTT. Protein: CASSPGQGGGELFF. The rearrangement links TRBV5-5 to TRBJ2-2, with 8 bases aligning to TRBD1. Germline lookup yields CDR1 SGHKS and CDR2 YYEKEE (reference sequence). The CDR3 totals 14 residues. The junction had 6 bases not matched to a gene; V was cut back by 4 bases and J by 7 bases.

In its sample, this clone was seen once. The rearrangement joins TRBV4-2 to TRBJ1-5, with a weak D call TRBD1 (5 bases). The ends were cut back, 6 bases at V and 0 bases at J, with 9 bases in the middle. Per germline, CDR1 LGHNA and CDR2 YNFKEQ. The CDR3 totals 14 residues. The CDR3 coding sequence is TGTGCCAGCAGACAGACAGATAGCAATCAGCCCCAGCATTTT. As protein: CASRQTDSNQPQHF.

This chain uses TRBV18 with TRBJ1-2, with 8 bases aligning to TRBD1. The CDR3 covers 14 residues. The V gene's germline CDR1 is KGHSH and CDR2 LQKENI. V shed 5 bases, J shed 4 bases, and the junction held 6 bases outside the gene matches. Here the CDR3 reads CASSADRAPYGYTF. The CDR3 nucleotides read TGTGCCAGCTCAGCGGACAGGGCTCCCTATGGCTACACCTTC.

The rearrangement uses TRBV10-1 and TRBJ2-1; 11 bases line up with TRBD2. The CDR3 is made up of 15 amino acids. Germline V lookup: CDR1 WNHNN, CDR2 SYGVQD (reference sequence). The V and J ends lost 5 bases and 4 bases, in that order; junction bases with no gene match: 4. CDR3 amino acids: CASSRLAGSYNEQFF. The CDR3 DNA sequence: TGCGCCAGCAGTCGACTAGCGGGGTCTTACAATGAGCAGTTCTTC.

The chain couples TRBV28 to TRBJ1-5; D is perhaps TRBD1 (5 bases). Between the trimmed V and J ends, which lost 4 bases and 2 bases, there was a span of 15 bases. The CDR3 consists of 16 residues. CDR1 MDHEN and CDR2 SYDVKM come from the germline V gene. The chain's CDR3 is CASSSPQGWGNQPQHF. Written as DNA, the CDR3 is TGTGCCAGCAGTTCGCCCCAGGGTTGGGGCAATCAGCCCCAGCATTTT. Looking up the rest from reference TRBV28 and TRBJ1-5 gives the full variable domain: DVKVTQSSRYLVKRTGEKVFLECVQDMDHENMFWYRQDPGLGLRLIYFSYDVKMKEKGDIPEGYSVSREKKERFSLILESASTNQTSMYLCASSSPQGWGNQPQHFGDGTRLSIL.

The chain couples TRBV4-1 to TRBJ1-1; D gene unclear. Germline V gene sequence: CDR1 MGHRA, CDR2 YSYEKL. The CDR3 spans 16 residues. V lost 2 bases and J 0 bases, leaving 13 bases between the germline ends. DNA of the CDR3: TGCGCCAGCAGCCAACGGGAGACCCGGCTGAACACTGAAGCTTTCTTT. The encoded protein is CASSQRETRLNTEAFF.

This rearrangement joins TRBV19 to TRBJ1-4; D unresolved. The V end lost 6 bases, the J end lost 0 bases, and 8 bases lay between the germline ends. Per germline, CDR1 LNHDA and CDR2 SQIVND (reference sequence). The CDR3 covers 14 residues. The chain's CDR3 is CASRRITTNEKLFF. CDR3 nucleotide sequence: TGTGCCAGTAGGAGGATAACAACTAATGAAAAACTGTTTTTT.

The chain couples TRBV5-1 to TRBJ2-3; no definite D call. The ends were cut back, 7 bases at V and 1 base at J, with 10 bases in the middle. Germline CDR1 is SGHRS and CDR2 is YFSETQ. CDR3 size: 13 residues. CDR3 sequence reads: CASYSVGTDTQYF. The CDR3, as DNA: TGCGCCAGCTACTCGGTGGGCACAGATACGCAGTATTTT. Complete variable domain (other parts from reference TRBV5-1 and TRBJ2-3): KAGVTQTPRYLIKTRGQQVTLSCSPISGHRSVSWYQQTPGQGLQFLFEYFSETQRNKGNFPGRFSGRQFSNSRSEMNVSTLELGDSALYLCASYSVGTDTQYFGPGTRLTVL.

The chain uses TRBV19 and TRBJ1-5; TRBD1 agrees at 9 bases. V shed 5 bases and J 0 bases; nucleotides not matched to a gene: 8. The CDR3 runs 17 residues. Per germline, CDR1 LNHDA and CDR2 SQIVND (reference sequence). The CDR3 sequence: CASSPIQGANSNQPQHF. The CDR3 DNA reads TGTGCCAGTAGTCCAATACAGGGGGCTAATAGCAATCAGCCCCAGCATTTT.

This clone appeared once. CDR3 sequence: CASSGLQSYEQYF. As DNA, the CDR3 is TGTGCCAGCAGTGGACTCCAGTCCTACGAGCAGTACTTC. This sequence joins TRBV7-9 and TRBJ2-7; a weak D match, TRBD2 (5 bases). CDR1 is SEHNR, CDR2 FQNEAQ, per germline (reference sequence). Trimming took 6 bases from V and 1 from J, leaving 10 bases between them. The length of the CDR3 is 13 residues.

The V gene is TRBV28, the J gene TRBJ2-2, with TRBD1 identical over 10 bases. V trimming: 5 bases; J trimming: 4 bases; junction bases outside the gene matches: 7. The CDR3 contains 16 residues. The germline gives CDR1 MDHEN, CDR2 SYDVKM. Here the CDR3 DNA reads TGTGCCAGCAGTGTACCGGGACAGGGGCTCACCGGGGAGCTGTTTTTT. Encoded protein: CASSVPGQGLTGELFF.

V and J are TRBV4-2 and TRBJ2-5, with 8 bases fitting TRBD2. V trimming: 4 bases; J trimming: 2 bases; junction bases outside the gene matches: 3. Germline-derived CDR1 and CDR2 are LGHNA and YNFKEQ. The CDR3 sequence is 14 residues long. The CDR3 nucleotides read TGTGCCAGCAGCCTCGGGGGGGTGCAAGAGACCCAGTACTTC. Its translation is CASSLGGVQETQYF.

The chain joins TRBV7-9 to TRBJ1-1; D is undetermined. The CDR3 covers 15 residues. Germline values: CDR1 SEHNR, CDR2 FQNEAQ (reference sequence). The V end lost 0 bases, the J end lost 1 base, and 9 bases lay between the germline ends. CDR3 nucleotide sequence: TGTGCCAGCAGCTTAGCCCTAGGCAGGAACACTGAAGCTTTCTTT. Translated, it gives CASSLALGRNTEAFF.

The J gene is TRBJ1-5, the V gene TRBV6-4, with 10 bases matching TRBD1. Germline V lookup: CDR1 MRHNA, CDR2 SNTAGT. CDR3 length: 14 amino acids. Unmatched junction bases numbered 3, after V lost 5 bases and J lost 5 bases. This CDR3 is CASSPGTGDQPQHF. The DNA for the CDR3 is TGTGCCAGCAGTCCGGGGACAGGGGATCAGCCCCAGCATTTT.

In its sample, this clone was seen once. The genes are TRBV28 and TRBJ2-5, with D maybe TRBD2 (6 bases). Germline CDR1 and CDR2: MDHEN and SYDVKM. This CDR3 has 14 amino acids. Between the trimmed V and J ends, which lost 6 bases and 2 bases, there was a span of 13 bases. The CDR3 protein is CASRHREQQETQYF. CDR3 sequence (DNA): TGTGCCAGCAGGCACCGGGAGCAACAAGAGACCCAGTACTTC.

The gene calls are TRBV5-6 and TRBJ1-1; D not certain. The CDR3 spans 13 residues. With 4 bases removed from V and 1 base from J, the gap between germline ends came to 8 bases. CDR1 SGHDT and CDR2 YYEEEE come from the germline V gene. CDR3 nucleotides: TGTGCCAGCAGCCCCCCCCAGAACACTGAAGCTTTCTTT. This translates into CASSPPQNTEAFF. Together with reference TRBV5-6 and TRBJ1-1, the CDR3 gives the full variable domain: DAGVTQSPTHLIKTRGQQVTLRCSPKSGHDTVSWYQQALGQGPQFIFQYYEEEERQRGNFPDRFSGHQFPNYSSELNVNALLLGDSALYLCASSPPQNTEAFFGQGTRLTVV.

The CDR3 protein is CASSRDRGRYEQYF. In DNA, the CDR3 is TGTGCCAGCAGCCGTGACAGGGGAAGGTACGAGCAGTACTTC. The chain recombines TRBV14 with TRBJ2-7; 8 nucleotides line up with TRBD1. Germline-derived CDR1 and CDR2 are SGHDN and FVKESK. The CDR3 sequence is 14 residues long. The ends lost 4 bases at V and 4 bases at J; junction bases unmatched: 6.

This chain connects TRBV5-1 to TRBJ2-7, with a weak D call TRBD2 (5 bases). Per germline, CDR1 SGHRS and CDR2 YFSETQ. V was pared by 0 bases and J by 3 bases, with 19 bases between. CDR3 length equals 17 residues. Here the CDR3 DNA reads TGCGCCAGCAGCTTGGCTCGGGATCCTCTTCGGGTCTACGAGCAGTACTTC. The encoded protein is CASSLARDPLRVYEQYF.

The CDR3, as DNA: TGTGCCAGCAGTGAGCGGGGGACGCAAGAAGCTTTCTTT. Translation: CASSERGTQEAFF. The chain uses TRBV25-1 and TRBJ1-1, with a possible D match to TRBD1 (5 bases). V dropped 3 bases and J dropped 8 bases, with 13 bases sitting between them. The CDR3 is made up of 13 amino acids. The germline gives CDR1 MGHDK, CDR2 SYGVNS.

This clone was found a few times. The chain couples TRBV27 to TRBJ1-6; D gene unclear. CDR1 MNHEY and CDR2 SMNVEV come from the germline V gene (reference sequence). CDR3 size: 16 residues. Trimming left V 4 bases short and J 4 bases short, with 14 bases between. For the CDR3, the DNA is TGTGCCAGCAGTTCGTACACGACGGGATATAATTCACCCCTCCACTTT. Protein: CASSSYTTGYNSPLHF.

This sequence joins TRBV11-2 and TRBJ1-6; TRBD1 matches at 8 bases. The junction had 6 bases not matched to a gene; V was cut back by 4 bases and J by 10 bases. Germline CDR1 reads SGHAT; CDR2 reads FQNNGV. The CDR3 extends over 14 amino acids. CDR3: CASSSGQGRSPLHF. As DNA, the CDR3 is TGTGCCAGCAGCTCTGGACAGGGTCGGTCACCCCTCCACTTT.

With respect to this clone: Other DNA sequences in the sample encode the same CDR3. The rearrangement links TRBV30 to TRBJ1-6; 8 bases match TRBD1. CDR1 and CDR2 from the germline V gene are GTSNPN and SVGIG (reference sequence). V gave up 3 bases and J gave up 6 bases; unmatched junction bases: 4. CDR3 length equals 14 residues. The CDR3 sequence: CAWSPGQGNSPLHF. CDR3 sequence (DNA): TGTGCCTGGAGCCCCGGACAGGGTAATTCACCCCTCCACTTT.

This clone was recorded once. The V gene is TRBV15, the J gene TRBJ2-7; 10 nucleotides line up with TRBD2. Germline V gene sequence: CDR1 LNHNV, CDR2 YYDKDF (reference sequence). CDR3 length: 13 amino acids. V dropped 6 bases and J dropped 3; count of bases not matched to a gene: 2. CDR3 nucleotide sequence: TGTGCCACCAGAACTAGCGGGATCTACGAGCAGTACTTC. It yields the protein CATRTSGIYEQYF.

CDR3 in DNA: TGTGCCAGCAGCCCCGGGGACGGGAGGGCCAATGAGCAGTTCTTC. Encoded protein: CASSPGDGRANEQFF. J is TRBJ2-1 and V is TRBV9; 8 bases line up with TRBD2. The CDR3 is made up of 15 amino acids. The junction had 9 bases not matched to a gene; V was cut back by 4 bases and J by 6 bases. Germline-derived CDR1 and CDR2 are SGDLS and YYNGEE.